The entry that follows covers one T cell receptor (beta chain) sequence. Its antigen is not known. TCRdb ran MiXCR on the reads and lists one entry per CDR3 protein. The sample contains approximately 770,000 distinct CDR3 sequences, almost 30% of which appear only once. The sample is drawn from a study of T cell repertoires in cytomegalovirus infection. The clonotype was recovered from a human donor in good health (CMV status not recorded). Some clones in this sample may be carry-over from other donors' samples. Sequences were derived from cultured CD8+ T cells from PBMCs, sampled from culture after CMV antigen stimulation.

The CDR3 DNA is TGTGCCAGCAGTGAAGGCCTAGCGGGGGGCCTGGGTACAGATACGCAGTATTTT. This encodes CASSEGLAGGLGTDTQYF. This sequence joins TRBV2 and TRBJ2-3; 11 bases match TRBD2. Trimming removed 1 base from V and 3 bases from J; junction bases left unmatched: 9. The CDR3 contains 18 residues. CDR1 is SNHLY, CDR2 FYNNEI, per germline. The whole variable domain, filled in from reference TRBV2 and TRBJ2-3, reads EPEVTQTPSHQVTQMGQEVILRCVPISNHLYFYWYRQILGQKVEFLVSFYNNEISEKSEIFDDQFSVERPDGSNFTLKIRSTKLEDSAMYFCASSEGLAGGLGTDTQYFGPGTRLTVL.